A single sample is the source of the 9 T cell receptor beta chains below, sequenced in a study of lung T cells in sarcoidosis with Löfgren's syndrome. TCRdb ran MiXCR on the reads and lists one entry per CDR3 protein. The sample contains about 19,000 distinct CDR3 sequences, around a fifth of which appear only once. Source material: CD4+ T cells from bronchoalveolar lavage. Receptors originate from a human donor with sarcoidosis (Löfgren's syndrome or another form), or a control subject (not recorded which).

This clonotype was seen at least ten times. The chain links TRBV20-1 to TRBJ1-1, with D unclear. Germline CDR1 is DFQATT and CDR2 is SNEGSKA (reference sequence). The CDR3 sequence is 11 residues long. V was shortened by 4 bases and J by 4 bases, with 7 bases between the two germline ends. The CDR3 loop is CSANYVTEAFF. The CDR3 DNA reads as TGCAGTGCTAACTATGTCACTGAAGCTTTCTTT.

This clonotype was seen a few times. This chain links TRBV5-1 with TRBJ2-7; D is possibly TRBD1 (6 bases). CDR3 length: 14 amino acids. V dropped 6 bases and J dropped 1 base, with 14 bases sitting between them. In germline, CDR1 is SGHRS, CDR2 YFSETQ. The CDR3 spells CASTAQQGSYEQYF. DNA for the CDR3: TGCGCCAGCACCGCACAACAGGGTTCCTACGAGCAGTACTTC.

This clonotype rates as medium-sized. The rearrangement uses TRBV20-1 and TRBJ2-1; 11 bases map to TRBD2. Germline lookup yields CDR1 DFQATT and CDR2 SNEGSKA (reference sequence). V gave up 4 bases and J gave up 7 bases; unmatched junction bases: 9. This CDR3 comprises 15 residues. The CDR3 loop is CSATSVAGGSNEQFF. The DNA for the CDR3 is TGCAGTGCTACGAGCGTAGCGGGAGGGTCAAATGAGCAGTTCTTC.

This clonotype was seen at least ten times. The CDR3 spells CASRLSDSNQPQHF. For the CDR3, the DNA is TGTGCCAGCAGGTTAAGTGATAGCAATCAGCCCCAGCATTTT. The chain has TRBV12-3 or TRBV12-4 and TRBJ1-5; no clear D gene. This CDR3 has 14 residues. Trimming took off 6 bases at V and 0 bases at J, with 9 bases between the two ends.

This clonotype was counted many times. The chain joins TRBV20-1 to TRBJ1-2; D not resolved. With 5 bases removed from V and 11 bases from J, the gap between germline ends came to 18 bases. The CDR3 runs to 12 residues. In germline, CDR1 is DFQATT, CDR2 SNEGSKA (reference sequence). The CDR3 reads CSAEDPGLRYTF. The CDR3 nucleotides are TGCAGTGCTGAGGACCCCGGATTGCGATACACCTTC.

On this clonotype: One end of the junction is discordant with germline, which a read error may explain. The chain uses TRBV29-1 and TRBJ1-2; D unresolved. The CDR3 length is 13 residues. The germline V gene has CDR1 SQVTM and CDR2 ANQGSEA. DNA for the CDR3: TGCAGCGTTGAAGATCTGGGGTCCTATGGCCACACCTTC. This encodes CSVEDLGSYGHTF.

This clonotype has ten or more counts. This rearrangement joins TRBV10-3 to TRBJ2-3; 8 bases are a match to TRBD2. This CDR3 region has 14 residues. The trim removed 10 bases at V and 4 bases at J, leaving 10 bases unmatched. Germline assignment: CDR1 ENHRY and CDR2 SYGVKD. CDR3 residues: CANGESGSADTQYF. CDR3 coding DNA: TGTGCCAACGGGGAGAGCGGGAGCGCAGATACGCAGTATTTT.

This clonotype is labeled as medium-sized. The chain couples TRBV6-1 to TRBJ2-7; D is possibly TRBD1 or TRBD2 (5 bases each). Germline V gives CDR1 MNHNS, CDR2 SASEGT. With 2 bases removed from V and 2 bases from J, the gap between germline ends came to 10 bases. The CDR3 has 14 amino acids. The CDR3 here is CASSEWGKTYEQYF. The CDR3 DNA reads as TGTGCCAGCAGTGAATGGGGGAAAACCTACGAGCAGTACTTC.

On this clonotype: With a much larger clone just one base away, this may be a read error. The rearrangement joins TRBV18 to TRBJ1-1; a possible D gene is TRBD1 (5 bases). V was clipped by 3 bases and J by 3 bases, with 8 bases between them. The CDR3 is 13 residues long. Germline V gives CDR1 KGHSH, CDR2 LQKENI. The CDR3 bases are TGTGCCAGCTCACCGGGACCGGACACTGAAGCTTTCTTT. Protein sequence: CASSPGPDTEAFF. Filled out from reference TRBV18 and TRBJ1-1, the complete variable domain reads NAGVMQNPRHLVRRRGQEARLRCSPMKGHSHVYWYRQLPEEGLKFMVYLQKENIIDESGMPKERFSAEFPKEGPSILRIQQVVRGDSAAYFCASSPGPDTEAFFGQGTRLTVV.